This T cell receptor beta chain was sequenced for a study of T cells expressing NK-cell markers. In the study overall: Cells sorted as CD3+CD56+NKG2C+, CD3+CD56+NKG2C- and CD3+CD56-NKG2C+ T cells supplied the TCR beta repertoires.

CDR1 is SGHKS and CDR2 is YYEKEE in the germline V gene (reference sequence). This CDR3 has 13 amino acids. TCRdb reworked the 5' RACE reads into one entry per CDR3 protein, no DNA. This table lists about 400,000 distinct CDR3 sequences. The V call is TRBV5-5, the J call TRBJ1-5. The sequenced sample consisted of blood T cells: a sorted CD56 or NKG2C T cell subset, CD4+ or CD8+ T cells, or bulk PBMC T cells (not recorded which). This receptor was obtained from a woman aged 50 to 60 in good health. This CDR3 is CASSLELSQPQHF.